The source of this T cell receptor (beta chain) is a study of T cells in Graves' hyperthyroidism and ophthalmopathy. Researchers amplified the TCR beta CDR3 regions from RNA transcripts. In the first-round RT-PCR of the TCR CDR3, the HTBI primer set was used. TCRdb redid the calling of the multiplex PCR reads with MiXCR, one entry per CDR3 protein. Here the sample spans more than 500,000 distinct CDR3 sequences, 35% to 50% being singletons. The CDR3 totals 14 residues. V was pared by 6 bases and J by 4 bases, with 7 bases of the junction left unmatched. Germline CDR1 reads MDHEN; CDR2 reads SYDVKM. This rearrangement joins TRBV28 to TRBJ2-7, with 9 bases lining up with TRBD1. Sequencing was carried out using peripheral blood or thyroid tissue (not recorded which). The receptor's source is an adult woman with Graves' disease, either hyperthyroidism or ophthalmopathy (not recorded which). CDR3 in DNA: TGTGCCAGCAGACGGGACAGGGCGACTTACGAGCAGTACTTC. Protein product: CASRRDRATYEQYF.